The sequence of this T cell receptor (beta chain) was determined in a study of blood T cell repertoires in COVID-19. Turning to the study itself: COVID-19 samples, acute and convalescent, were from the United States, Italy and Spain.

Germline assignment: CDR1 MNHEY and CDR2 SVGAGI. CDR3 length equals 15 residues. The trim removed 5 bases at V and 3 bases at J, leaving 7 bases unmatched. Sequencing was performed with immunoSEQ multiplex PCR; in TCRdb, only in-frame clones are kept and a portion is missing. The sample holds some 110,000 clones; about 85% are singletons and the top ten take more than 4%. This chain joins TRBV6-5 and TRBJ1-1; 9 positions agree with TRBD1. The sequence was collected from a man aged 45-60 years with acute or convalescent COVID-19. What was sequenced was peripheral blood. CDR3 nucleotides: TGTGCCAGCAGTCCAGGACAGGGGATGTACACTGAAGCTTTCTTT. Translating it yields CASSPGQGMYTEAFF.